This T cell receptor (beta chain) was profiled in a study of cytomegalovirus exposure and HLA in healthy donors. Study observations and caveats: It was only CMV serostatus that was available as immune exposure information.

This clone was picked up one time. Its target is unknown. The PCR made use of 60 Vbeta and 13 Jbeta primers. Repertoires were generated with immunoSEQ multiplex PCR, while TCRdb's copy carries only in-frame clones and drops some. The table has 200,000 to 250,000 clones, more than 75% seen once. Germline CDR1 and CDR2: SGHRS and YFSETQ. V lost 0 bases, J lost 4 bases, and 12 bases lay in between. This CDR3 contains 15 residues. The chain couples TRBV5-1 to TRBJ2-3; D is undetermined. The sequencing input was PBMCs. This TCR was sampled from a girl aged 2-9 years in good health and CMV-seronegative. The CDR3 coding sequence is TGCGCCAGCAGCTTGGATACCTATTCCGCAGATACGCAGTATTTT. It translates to CASSLDTYSADTQYF.